The 2 T cell receptor beta chains below were found in one sample sequenced in a study of beta chain features in type 1 diabetes. Expressed TCRB transcripts were sequenced, since all the RNA that had been isolated was reverse transcribed. The protocol was immunoSEQ multiplex PCR, while the TCRdb copy is restricted to in-frame clones and leaves out a portion. This sample has 500,000 to 700,000 clones; 15% to 19% occur once, and the top ten carry approximately 0.099%. Sequencing was done on a sample of naive CD4+ T cells from blood. These receptors were taken from a man between 18 and 29 years old in good health.

This chain connects TRBV7-3 to TRBJ2-6; the D call may be TRBD1 or TRBD2 (5 bases each). V lost 2 bases, J lost 2 bases, and 7 bases lay in between. The CDR3 has 15 residues. Germline CDR1 is SGHTA and CDR2 is FQGTGA. CDR3 coding DNA: TGTGCCAGCAGCTTAGGGGGAGCTGGGGCCAACGTCCTGACTTTC. This encodes CASSLGGAGANVLTF.

This clone was seen only a few times. The V gene is TRBV2, the J gene TRBJ1-5; 9 bases fit TRBD1. Germline CDR1 SNHLY, CDR2 FYNNEI. This CDR3 is 15 amino acids long. The V and J ends lost 7 bases and 2 bases, in that order; junction bases with no gene match: 6. The CDR3 DNA is TGTGCCAGCACTTTGGACAGGGGTGGCAATCAGCCCCAGCATTTT. Protein: CASTLDRGGNQPQHF.